The rows below give T cell receptor beta chains drawn from one sample of a study of blood T cell repertoires in COVID-19. The data were produced by immunoSEQ multiplex PCR, yet TCRdb's version contains in-frame clones alone and is incomplete. The table records roughly 53,000 clones, approximately 87% of them present only once. Sequenced sample: peripheral blood. The receptors were gathered from a woman aged 80 or over with COVID-19, enrolled during active disease. The CDR3 runs from the conserved cysteine through the conserved F or W. The D gene is left open where the match is weak. The listing skips clone size in some rows; elsewhere it reads once, few, many or a size class.

clone_size	d_call	v_call	j_call	cdr3_nt	cdr3_aa
-	TRBD2	TRBV3-1/TRBV3-2	TRBJ2-1	TGTGCCAGCAGTCAATTCGGACTAGCGGGAGCTCCGGGGCAGTTCTTC	CASSQFGLAGAPGQFF
-	TRBD2	TRBV18	TRBJ2-7	TGTGCCAGCTCACCAGCACCGCCTGGACTAGCGGGACTAACCTACGAGCAGTACTTC	CASSPAPPGLAGLTYEQYF
few	TRBD1	TRBV19	TRBJ1-3	TGTGCCAGTAGGAGGACAGGCGAGAACACCATATATTTT	CASRRTGENTIYF
-	-	TRBV19	TRBJ1-5	TGTGCCAGTAGTCACGGTCAGGGAGGGGCCTTCAGCAATCAGCCCCAGCATTTT	CASSHGQGGAFSNQPQHF
-	TRBD2	TRBV20-1	TRBJ2-4	TGCAGTGCTAGTCCCCTAGCGGTAGCCAAAAACATTCAGTACTTC	CSASPLAVAKNIQYF
-	TRBD1	TRBV6-5	TRBJ2-6	TGTGCCAGCAGCGCGACAGGGTCTGGGGCCAACGTCCTGACTTTC	CASSATGSGANVLTF
-	TRBD2	TRBV9	TRBJ2-1	TGTGCCAGCAGCGTAGGGCGGGAGCCCGGAAGAGAGCAGTTCTTC	CASSVGREPGREQFF
-	-	TRBV19	TRBJ2-6	TGTGCCAGTAGTATCGGCGGATCTGGGGCCAACGTCCTGACTTTC	CASSIGGSGANVLTF
-	-	TRBV14	TRBJ2-6	TGTGCCAGCAGCGTACAGGGGGCGCTTAGCGGGAGAACTGGGGCCAACGTCCTGACTTTC	CASSVQGALSGRTGANVLTF
-	-	TRBV30	TRBJ2-5	TGTGCCTGGAGTCGGGGATTCCAAGAGACCCAGTACTTC	CAWSRGFQETQYF
-	-	TRBV4-1	TRBJ1-2	TGCGCCAGCAGCCAAGGCGTACAGGTGATTAACTATGGCTACACCTTC	CASSQGVQVINYGYTF
-	TRBD1	TRBV19	TRBJ2-6	TGTGCCAGCCGGGCAGGGGGCGCTGGGGCCAACGTCCTGACTTTC	CASRAGGAGANVLTF
-	TRBD1	TRBV15	TRBJ1-4	TGTGCCACCAGCAGAGTATACAGGGGGCAGGATGAAAAACTGTTTTTT	CATSRVYRGQDEKLFF
-	TRBD1	TRBV27	TRBJ2-7	TGTGCCAGCAGTCCGGACAGGGGGGTCTACGAGCAGTACTTC	CASSPDRGVYEQYF
-	-	TRBV12-3/TRBV12-4	TRBJ1-2	TGTGCCAGCAGTCCAAGGACAGTAGGCTACACCTTC	CASSPRTVGYTF
-	TRBD1	TRBV14	TRBJ1-2	TGTGCCAGCAGCCAGCCGGGACAGGGAGACTATGGCTACACCTTC	CASSQPGQGDYGYTF